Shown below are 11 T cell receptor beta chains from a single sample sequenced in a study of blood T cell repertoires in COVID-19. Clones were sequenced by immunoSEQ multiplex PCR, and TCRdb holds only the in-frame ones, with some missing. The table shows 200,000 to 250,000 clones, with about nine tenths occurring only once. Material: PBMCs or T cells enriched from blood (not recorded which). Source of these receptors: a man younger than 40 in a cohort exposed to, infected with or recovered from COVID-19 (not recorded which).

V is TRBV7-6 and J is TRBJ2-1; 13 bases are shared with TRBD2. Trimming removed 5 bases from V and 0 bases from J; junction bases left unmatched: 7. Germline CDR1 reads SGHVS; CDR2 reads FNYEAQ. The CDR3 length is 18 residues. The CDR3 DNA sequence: TGTGCCAGCAGCCCCGGACTAGCGGGAGATAACTCCTACAATGAGCAGTTCTTC. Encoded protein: CASSPGLAGDNSYNEQFF.

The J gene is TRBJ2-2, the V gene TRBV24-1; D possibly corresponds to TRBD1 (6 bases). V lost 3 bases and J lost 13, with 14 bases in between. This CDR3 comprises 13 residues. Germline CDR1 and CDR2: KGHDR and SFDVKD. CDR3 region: CATSDMGQPRLFF. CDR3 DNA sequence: TGTGCCACCAGTGATATGGGACAACCAAGGCTGTTTTTT.

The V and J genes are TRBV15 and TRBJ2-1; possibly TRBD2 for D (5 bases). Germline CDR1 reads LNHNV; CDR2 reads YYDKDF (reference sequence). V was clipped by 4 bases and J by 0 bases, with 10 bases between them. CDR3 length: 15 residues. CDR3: CATSKDSSSYNEQFF. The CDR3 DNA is TGTGCCACCAGCAAGGACTCGAGCTCCTACAATGAGCAGTTCTTC.

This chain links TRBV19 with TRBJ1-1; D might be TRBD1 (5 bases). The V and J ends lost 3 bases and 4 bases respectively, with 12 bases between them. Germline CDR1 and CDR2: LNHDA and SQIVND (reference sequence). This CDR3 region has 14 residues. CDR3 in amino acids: CASSIRGGATEAFF. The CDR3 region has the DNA TGTGCCAGTAGTATTCGGGGGGGTGCCACTGAAGCTTTCTTT.

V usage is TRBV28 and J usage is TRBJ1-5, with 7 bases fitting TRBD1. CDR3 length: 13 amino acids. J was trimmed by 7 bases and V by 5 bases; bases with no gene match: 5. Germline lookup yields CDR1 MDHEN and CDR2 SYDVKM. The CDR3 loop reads CASSPGTVQPQHF. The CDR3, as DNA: TGTGCCAGCAGTCCCGGGACAGTGCAGCCCCAGCATTTT.

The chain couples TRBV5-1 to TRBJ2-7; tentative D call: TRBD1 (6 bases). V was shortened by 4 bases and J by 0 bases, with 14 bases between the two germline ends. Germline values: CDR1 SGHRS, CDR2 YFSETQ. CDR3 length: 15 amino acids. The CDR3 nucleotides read TGCGCCAGCAGCGAGACAGGCCCTAACTCCTACGAGCAGTACTTC. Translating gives CASSETGPNSYEQYF.

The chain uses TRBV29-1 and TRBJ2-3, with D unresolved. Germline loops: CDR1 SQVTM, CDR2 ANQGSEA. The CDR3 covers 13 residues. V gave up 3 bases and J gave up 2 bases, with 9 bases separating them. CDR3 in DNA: TGCAGCGTTGACGCGGTTAACACAGATACGCAGTATTTT. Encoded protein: CSVDAVNTDTQYF.

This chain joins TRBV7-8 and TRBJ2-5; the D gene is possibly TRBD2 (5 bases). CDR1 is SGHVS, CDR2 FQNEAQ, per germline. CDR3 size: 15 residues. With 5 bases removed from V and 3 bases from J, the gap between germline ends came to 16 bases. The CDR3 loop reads CASSPLSGLEETQYF. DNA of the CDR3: TGTGCCAGCAGCCCCCTGTCTGGACTCGAAGAGACCCAGTACTTC.

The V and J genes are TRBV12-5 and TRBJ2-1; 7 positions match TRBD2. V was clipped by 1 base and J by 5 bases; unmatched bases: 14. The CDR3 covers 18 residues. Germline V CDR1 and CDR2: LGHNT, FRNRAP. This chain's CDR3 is CASGLDHIAGSSHNEQFF. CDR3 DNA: TGTGCTAGTGGTTTGGACCATATAGCGGGTTCTTCCCACAATGAGCAGTTCTTC.

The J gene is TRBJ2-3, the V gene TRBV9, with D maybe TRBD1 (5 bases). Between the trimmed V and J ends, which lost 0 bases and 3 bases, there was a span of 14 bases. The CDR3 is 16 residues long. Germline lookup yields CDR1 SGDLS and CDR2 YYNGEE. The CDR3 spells CASSVEGAQGTDTQYF. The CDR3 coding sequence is TGTGCCAGCAGCGTAGAAGGGGCGCAAGGGACAGATACGCAGTATTTT.

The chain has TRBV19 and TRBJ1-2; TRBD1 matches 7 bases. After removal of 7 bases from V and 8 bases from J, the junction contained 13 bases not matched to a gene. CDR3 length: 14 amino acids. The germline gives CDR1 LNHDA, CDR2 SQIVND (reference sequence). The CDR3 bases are TGTGCCAGTACACAGGGGACCCTATTTGGAGGCTACACCTTC. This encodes CASTQGTLFGGYTF.